The 13 T cell receptor beta chains below come from one sample, sequenced in a study of T cell repertoires in cytomegalovirus infection. Using its own MiXCR run on the reads, TCRdb lists one record per CDR3 protein. The data hold approximately 550,000 distinct CDR3 sequences, with 16% observed a single time. Sample: CD8+ T cells from PBMCs. The receptors come from a human donor in good health (CMV status not recorded). Some clones in this sample may be carry-over from other donors' samples.

This clonotype was recorded a few times. The gene calls are TRBV7-9 and TRBJ1-2; D is uncertain. Germline assignment: CDR1 SEHNR and CDR2 FQNEAQ (reference sequence). CDR3 length equals 16 residues. Deletions cut 5 bases from V and 6 bases from J, with 22 bases between. The CDR3 reads CASSAKERGSVDGYTF. For the CDR3, the DNA is TGTGCCAGCAGCGCCAAAGAAAGAGGGAGCGTCGATGGCTACACCTTC.

The chain is built from TRBV18 and TRBJ2-1; 7 nucleotides match TRBD1. The germline CDR1 and CDR2 sequences are KGHSH and LQKENI. This CDR3 is built from 15 residues. The junction had 10 bases not matched to a gene; V was cut back by 7 bases and J by 4 bases. The CDR3 loop reads CASLYRDRAYNEQFF. The CDR3 DNA sequence: TGTGCCAGCTTGTACCGGGACAGAGCGTACAATGAGCAGTTCTTC.

This clonotype was seen at least ten times. The gene calls are TRBV12-5 and TRBJ2-1; D perhaps matches TRBD2 (5 bases). Germline values: CDR1 LGHNT, CDR2 FRNRAP. This CDR3 is built from 15 residues. Trimming left V 2 bases short and J 1 base short, with 9 bases between. The CDR3 here is CASGLSSGSYNEQFF. The DNA for the CDR3 is TGTGCTAGTGGTTTGTCCAGCGGTTCCTACAATGAGCAGTTCTTC.

This clonotype was seen at least ten times. J is TRBJ1-4 and V is TRBV12-3 or TRBV12-4; 7 nucleotides line up with TRBD1. V trimming: 6 bases; J trimming: 3 bases; junction bases outside the gene matches: 4. CDR3 length: 14 amino acids. CDR3 DNA sequence: TGTGCCAGCAGCCCGACAGGGTCTAATGAAAAACTGTTTTTT. Encoded protein: CASSPTGSNEKLFF.

As to this clonotype: A read error may be the cause here, since a much bigger clone is one base away. The chain employs TRBV2 and TRBJ1-2; TRBD1 is a possible D gene (5 bases). V lost 6 bases and J 2 bases, leaving 10 bases between the germline ends. The V gene's germline CDR1 is SNHLY and CDR2 FYNNEI. There are 13 residues in the CDR3. The CDR3 reads CASRARGNYGYTF. In nucleotides, the CDR3 is TGTGCCAGCAGGGCCCGGGGGAACTATGGCTACACCTTC.

This clonotype was seen many times. The chain has TRBV28 and TRBJ2-7; possibly TRBD2 for D (6 bases). CDR3 size: 15 residues. V was clipped by 6 bases and J by 2 bases, with 17 bases between them. CDR1 is MDHEN and CDR2 is SYDVKM in the germline V gene. CDR3 in amino acids: CASRELRDSTYEQYF. The CDR3 region has the DNA TGTGCCAGCAGGGAGTTACGGGACTCCACCTACGAGCAGTACTTC.

This clonotype was observed at least ten times. The J gene is TRBJ1-1, the V gene TRBV2, with a possible D match to TRBD1 (6 bases). V shed 1 base and J shed 0 bases, with 18 bases lying between them. From germline, CDR1 is SNHLY and CDR2 FYNNEI. This CDR3 spans 18 amino acids. CDR3 loop: CASSEESAGADVNTEAFF. Here the CDR3 DNA reads TGTGCCAGCAGTGAAGAATCCGCAGGGGCTGACGTGAACACTGAAGCTTTCTTT.

This clonotype has at least ten counts. The V call is TRBV28, the J call TRBJ1-2; tentative D call: TRBD1 (5 bases). V lost 3 bases and J 6 bases, leaving 14 bases between the germline ends. CDR3 size: 14 residues. In germline, CDR1 is MDHEN, CDR2 SYDVKM. This chain's CDR3 is CASSFERVGDGYTF. In DNA, the CDR3 is TGTGCCAGCAGTTTTGAGAGGGTGGGGGATGGCTACACCTTC.

V and J are TRBV7-3 and TRBJ2-5; D unresolved. Trimming took 5 bases from V and 5 from J, leaving 21 bases between them. This CDR3 is built from 16 residues. The germline gives CDR1 SGHTA, CDR2 FQGTGA. The CDR3 loop is CASSHVGASGGETQYF. The DNA for the CDR3 is TGTGCCAGCAGCCATGTCGGTGCTAGTGGTGGGGAGACCCAGTACTTC.

V gene TRBV27 combines with J gene TRBJ2-7, with 7 bases that match TRBD1. Germline trimming cut 6 bases from V and 2 bases from J; bases unmatched to any gene: 4. The CDR3 length is 13 residues. Germline V gene lookup returns CDR1 MNHEY and CDR2 SMNVEV (reference sequence). The CDR3 is CASRIGTAYEQYF. Here the CDR3 DNA reads TGTGCCAGCAGGATCGGGACAGCCTACGAGCAGTACTTC.

This clonotype was found many times. The genes are TRBV24-1 and TRBJ2-1; no definite D call. The germline V gene encodes CDR1 KGHDR and CDR2 SFDVKD. This CDR3 has 13 residues. V lost 7 bases and J 2 bases, leaving 8 bases between the germline ends. The CDR3 sequence: CATSPTTYNEQFF. Written as DNA, the CDR3 is TGTGCCACCAGCCCGACAACCTACAATGAGCAGTTCTTC.

Ten or more counts support this clonotype. The rearrangement links TRBV11-2 to TRBJ2-6, with D possibly called TRBD1 or TRBD2 (5 bases each). The CDR3 totals 18 residues. Germline-derived CDR1 and CDR2 are SGHAT and FQNNGV. Trimming left V 1 base short and J 0 bases short, with 13 bases between. The CDR3 sequence is CASSLAPGPVSGANVLTF. CDR3 DNA sequence: TGTGCCAGCAGCTTAGCACCGGGACCAGTCTCTGGGGCCAACGTCCTGACTTTC.

Remarks on this clonotype: A much larger clone lies a single base off, so this may be a read error. A read error is likely, as this CDR3 ends without the conserved phenylalanine or tryptophan. V gene TRBV27 combines with J gene TRBJ2-1; maybe TRBD2 (6 bases). Germline CDR1 and CDR2: MNHEY and SMNVEV (reference sequence). The length of the CDR3 is 14 residues. V dropped 6 bases and J dropped 12 bases, with 21 bases sitting between them. The CDR3 coding sequence is TGTGCCAGCAGGCCCCGCGGGACCCTAGTCGTGCAGTTCTTA. Translated, it gives CASRPRGTLVVQFL.